This T cell receptor beta chain was captured by sequencing in a study of cytomegalovirus exposure and HLA in healthy donors. V was shortened by 0 bases and J by 3 bases, with 12 bases between the two germline ends. The CDR3 runs to 15 residues. CDR1 SGHRS and CDR2 YFSETQ come from the germline V gene. On this clone itself: No antigen is known for it.

General study results and limits: An observed cluster of highly shared sequence variants was recorded as a likely sequencing artifact. Published work reported that the classifier diagnosed cytomegalovirus status with high specificity and sensitivity. Analyses of presence and absence presupposed an approximately uniform sequencing depth across donors.

Vbeta (60) and Jbeta (13) primers were used in the PCR. Using immunoSEQ multiplex PCR, the repertoire was profiled, and TCRdb retains in-frame clones only, with some absent. Of about 150,000 clones listed, approximately 83% are singletons. Input material: PBMCs. The chain is built from TRBV5-1 and TRBJ2-5; D call uncertain. This receptor was taken from a woman aged 40 to 50 in good health and CMV-seronegative. The CDR3 sequence is CASSLVYVAKETQYF. As DNA, the CDR3 is TGCGCCAGCAGCTTGGTTTACGTGGCCAAAGAGACCCAGTACTTC.